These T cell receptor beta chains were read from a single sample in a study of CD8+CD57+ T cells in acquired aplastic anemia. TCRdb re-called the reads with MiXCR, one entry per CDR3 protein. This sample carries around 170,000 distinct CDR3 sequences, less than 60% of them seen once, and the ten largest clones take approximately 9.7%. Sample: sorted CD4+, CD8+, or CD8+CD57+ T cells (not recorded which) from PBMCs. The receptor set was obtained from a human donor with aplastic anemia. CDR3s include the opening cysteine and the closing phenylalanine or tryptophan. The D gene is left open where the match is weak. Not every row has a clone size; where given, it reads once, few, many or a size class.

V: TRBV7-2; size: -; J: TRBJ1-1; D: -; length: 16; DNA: TGTGCCAGCAGCTTAGCGGCAGGAAAAGGCGTTACTGAAGCTTTCTTT; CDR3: CASSLAAGKGVTEAFF
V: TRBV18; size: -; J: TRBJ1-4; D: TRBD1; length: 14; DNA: TGTGCCAGCTCACCGACAGGGACTAATGAAAAACTGTTTTTT; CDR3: CASSPTGTNEKLFF
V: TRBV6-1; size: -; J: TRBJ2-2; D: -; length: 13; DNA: TGTGCCACCAGTATGACTAGGACCGGGGAGCTGTTTTTT; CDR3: CATSMTRTGELFF
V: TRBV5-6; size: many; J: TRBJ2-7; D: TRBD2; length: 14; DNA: TGTGTCAGCAGCATACTAGCGGATACTTACGAGCAGTACTTC; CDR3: CVSSILADTYEQYF
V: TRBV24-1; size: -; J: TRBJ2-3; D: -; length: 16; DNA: TGTGCCACCAGTGATTCCGTCGGGGGTAAAACAGATACGCAGTATTTT; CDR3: CATSDSVGGKTDTQYF
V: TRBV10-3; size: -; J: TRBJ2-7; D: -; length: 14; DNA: TGTGCCATCAGTCCCGGGGGACGCTCCTACGAGCAGTACTTC; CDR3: CAISPGGRSYEQYF
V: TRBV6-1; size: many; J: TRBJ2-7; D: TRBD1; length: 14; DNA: TGTGCCAGCATGAGGACAGGGAGCTCCTACGAGCAGTACTTC; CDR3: CASMRTGSSYEQYF
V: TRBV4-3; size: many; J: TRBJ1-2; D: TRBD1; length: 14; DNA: TGCGCCAGCAGCCTCTCCGACAGGGCGTATGGCTACACCTTC; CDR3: CASSLSDRAYGYTF
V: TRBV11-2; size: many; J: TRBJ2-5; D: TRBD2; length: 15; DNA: TGTGCCAGCAGCTTAGGGACTAGCCACCAAGAGACCCAGTACTTC; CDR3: CASSLGTSHQETQYF
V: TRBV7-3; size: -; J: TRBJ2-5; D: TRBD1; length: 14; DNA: TGTGCCAGCAGTTCGACAGGGGTTCTGGAGACCCAGTACTTC; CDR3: CASSSTGVLETQYF
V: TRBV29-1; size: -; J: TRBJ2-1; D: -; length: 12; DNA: TGCAGCGTCGCGGGGGGACAGGAAGTGCAGTTCTTC; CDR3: CSVAGGQEVQFF
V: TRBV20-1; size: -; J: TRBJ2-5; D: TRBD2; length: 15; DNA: TGCAGTGCCCCCCTACTAGCGGGAATCCAAGAGACCCAGTACTTC; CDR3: CSAPLLAGIQETQYF
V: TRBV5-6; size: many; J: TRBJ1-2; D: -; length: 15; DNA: TGTGCCAGCAGCTTGATCTCCGGGGCCGGCTATGGCTACACCTTC; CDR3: CASSLISGAGYGYTF
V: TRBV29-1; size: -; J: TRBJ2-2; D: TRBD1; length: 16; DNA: TGCAGCGCAAGAGTCGGGACAGCCCCCAACACCGGGGAGCTGTTTTTT; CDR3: CSARVGTAPNTGELFF
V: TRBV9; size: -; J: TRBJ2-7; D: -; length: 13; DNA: TGTGCCAGCAGCGCCTCCGGGACCCACGAGCAGTACTTC; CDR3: CASSASGTHEQYF
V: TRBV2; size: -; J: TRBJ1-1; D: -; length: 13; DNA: TGTGCCAGCAGTGTTTCGGGGTACACTGAAGCTTTCTTT; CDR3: CASSVSGYTEAFF
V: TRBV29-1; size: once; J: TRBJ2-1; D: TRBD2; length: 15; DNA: TGCAGCGTTGGTAGCGGGGGGGCGACTAGGGGTGAGCAGTTCTTC; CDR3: CSVGSGGATRGEQFF
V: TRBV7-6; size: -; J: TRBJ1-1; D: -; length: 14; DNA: TGTGCCAGCAGCCCCGAGGCCATTAACACTGAAGCTTTCTTT; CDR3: CASSPEAINTEAFF
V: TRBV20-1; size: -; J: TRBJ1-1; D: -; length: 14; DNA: TGCAGTGCTACCGTTTCGGACGTTAATGCTGAAGCTTTCTTT; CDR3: CSATVSDVNAEAFF
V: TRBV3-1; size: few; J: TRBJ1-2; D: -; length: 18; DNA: TGTGCCAGCAGCCAAATGGGACACGGACTCAGAGCTAACTATGGCTACACCTTC; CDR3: CASSQMGHGLRANYGYTF
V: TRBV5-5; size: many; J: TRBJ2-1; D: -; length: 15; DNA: TGTGCCAGCAGCTTGTGGCTTGTTTCCTACAATGAGCAGTTCTTC; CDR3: CASSLWLVSYNEQFF
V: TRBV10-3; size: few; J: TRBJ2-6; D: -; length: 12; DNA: TGTGCCATCAGTGAGGACAGCGACACTGAAGCTTTC; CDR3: CAISEDSDTEAF
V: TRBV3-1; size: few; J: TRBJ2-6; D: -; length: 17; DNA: TGTGCCAGCAGCCAGAGGGGACTGATCTCTGGGGCCAACGTCCTGACTTTC; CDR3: CASSQRGLISGANVLTF
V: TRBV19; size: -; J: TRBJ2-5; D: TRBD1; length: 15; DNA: TGTGCCAGTAGTCCAAGACAGGGTCAACAAGAGACCCAGTACTTC; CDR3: CASSPRQGQQETQYF
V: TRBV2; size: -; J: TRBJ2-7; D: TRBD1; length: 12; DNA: TGTGCCAGCACCGGACAGGATATTGAGCAGTACTTC; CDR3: CASTGQDIEQYF
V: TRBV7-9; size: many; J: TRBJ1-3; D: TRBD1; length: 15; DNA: TGTGCCAGCAGCCATCGACAGGGCTCTGGAAACACCATATATTTT; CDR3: CASSHRQGSGNTIYF
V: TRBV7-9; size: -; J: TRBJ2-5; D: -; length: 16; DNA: TGTGCCAGCAGCTTCTGGGACGCTAGCCAACAAGAGACCCAGTACTTC; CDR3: CASSFWDASQQETQYF
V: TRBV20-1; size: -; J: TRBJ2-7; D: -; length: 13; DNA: TGCAGTGCTAGAGAGGAGTCCTCCTACGAGCAGTACTTC; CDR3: CSAREESSYEQYF
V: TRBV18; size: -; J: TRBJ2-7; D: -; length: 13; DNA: TGTGCCAGCTCACCGGGCGCAGCCTACGAGCAGTACTTC; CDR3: CASSPGAAYEQYF
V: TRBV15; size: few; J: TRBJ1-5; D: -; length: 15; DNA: TGTGCCACCAGCAGTCTAGGGGTAAGCAATCAGCCCCAGCATTTT; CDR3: CATSSLGVSNQPQHF
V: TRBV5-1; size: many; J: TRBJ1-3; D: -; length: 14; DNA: TGCGCCAGCAGCTTGTCGCAGGGAGGAAACACCATATATTTT; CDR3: CASSLSQGGNTIYF
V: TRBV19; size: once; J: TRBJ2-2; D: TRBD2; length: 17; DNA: TGTGCCACTAGCGGGACTAGCGGGGGGCGAGGCCCCGGGGAGCTGTTTTTT; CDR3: CATSGTSGGRGPGELFF
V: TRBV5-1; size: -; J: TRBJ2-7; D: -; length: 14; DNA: TGCGCCAGCAGCTTGGAGGGAGGTCTGGACGAGCAGTACTTC; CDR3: CASSLEGGLDEQYF
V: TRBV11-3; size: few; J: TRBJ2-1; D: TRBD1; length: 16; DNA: TGTGCCAGCAGCCTTCGGAGGACAGGGGGAGGCAATGAGCAGTTCTTC; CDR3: CASSLRRTGGGNEQFF
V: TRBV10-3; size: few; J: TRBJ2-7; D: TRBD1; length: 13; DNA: TGTGCCGCAACGACAGGGACCCCCTACGAGCAGTACTTC; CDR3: CAATTGTPYEQYF
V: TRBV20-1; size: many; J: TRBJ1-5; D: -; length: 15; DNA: TGCAGTGCTCCCATGGGCGCAGGGGGCAATCAGCCCCAGCATTTT; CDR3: CSAPMGAGGNQPQHF
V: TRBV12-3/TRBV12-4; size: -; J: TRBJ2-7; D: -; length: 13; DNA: TGTGCCAGCAGTTTAGCGCTAGCCTACGAGCAGTACTTC; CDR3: CASSLALAYEQYF
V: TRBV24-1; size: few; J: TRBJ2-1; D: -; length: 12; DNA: TGTGCCACCAGTCGCAGCTACAATGAGCAGTTCTTC; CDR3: CATSRSYNEQFF
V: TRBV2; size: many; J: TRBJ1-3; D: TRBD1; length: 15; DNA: TGTGCCAGCACCCAGACAGGGGGCCCTGGAAACACCATATATTTT; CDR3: CASTQTGGPGNTIYF
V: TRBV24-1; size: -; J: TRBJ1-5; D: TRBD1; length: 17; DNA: TGTGCCACCAGTGATTCAGGACAGGGAGTAATAGATCAGCCCCAGCATTTT; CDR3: CATSDSGQGVIDQPQHF
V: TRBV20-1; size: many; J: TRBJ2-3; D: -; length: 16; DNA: TGCAGTGCTAGAGATCCCACACGGACAGGCACAGATACGCAGTATTTT; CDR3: CSARDPTRTGTDTQYF
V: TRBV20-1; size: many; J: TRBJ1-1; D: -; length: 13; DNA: TGCAGTGGGAAAAAGGGGATGGTTATTGAAGCTTTCTTT; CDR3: CSGKKGMVIEAFF
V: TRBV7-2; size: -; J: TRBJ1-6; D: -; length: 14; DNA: TGTGCCAGCAGCCTAACTTCCTATAATTCACCCCTCCACTTT; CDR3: CASSLTSYNSPLHF
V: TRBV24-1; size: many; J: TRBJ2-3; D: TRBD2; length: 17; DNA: TGTGCCACCAGTGATTCGGGGACTAGACTTCCCACAGATACGCAGTATTTT; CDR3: CATSDSGTRLPTDTQYF
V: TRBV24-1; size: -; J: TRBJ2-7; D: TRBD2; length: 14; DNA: TGTGCCACCAGTCGAGCGGGAGGGCAATCCGAGCAGTACTTC; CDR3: CATSRAGGQSEQYF
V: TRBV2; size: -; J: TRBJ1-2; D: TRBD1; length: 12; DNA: TGTGCCAGCAGTGTAGTCAGGGGGGGCTACACCTTC; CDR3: CASSVVRGGYTF
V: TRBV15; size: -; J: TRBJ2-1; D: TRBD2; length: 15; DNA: TGTGCCACCAGCAGAGGCGGGGGGGCCATGGATGAGCAGTTCTTC; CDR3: CATSRGGGAMDEQFF
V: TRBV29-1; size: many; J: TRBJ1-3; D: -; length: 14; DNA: TGCAGCGCAAGGGAGGCGTACTCTGGAAACACCATATATTTT; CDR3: CSAREAYSGNTIYF
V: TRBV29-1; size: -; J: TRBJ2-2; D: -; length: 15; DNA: TGCAGCTACCAAGTAGGGCCTACGAACACCGGGGAGCTGTTTTTT; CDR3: CSYQVGPTNTGELFF
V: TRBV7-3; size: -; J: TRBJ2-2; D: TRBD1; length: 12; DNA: TGTGCCAGCAGAAGACAGGGGGGGGAGCTGTTTTTT; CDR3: CASRRQGGELFF
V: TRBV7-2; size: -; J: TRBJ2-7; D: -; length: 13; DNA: TGTGCCAGCGGCTTACTTTCGCGATACGGGCAGTACTTC; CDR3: CASGLLSRYGQYF
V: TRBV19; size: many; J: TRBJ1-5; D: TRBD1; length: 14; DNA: TGTGCCAGTAGTAGGGGACAGGGGAATCAGCCCCAGCATTTT; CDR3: CASSRGQGNQPQHF
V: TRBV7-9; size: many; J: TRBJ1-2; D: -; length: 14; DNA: TGTGCCAGCAGCCCCGACTCGGGGAGCTATGGCTACACCTTC; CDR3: CASSPDSGSYGYTF